The rows below give T cell receptor beta chains drawn from one sample of a study of T cell responses to AZD1222 COVID-19 vaccine. Data came from immunoSEQ multiplex PCR; TCRdb stores just in-frame clones and leaves some out. The data hold some 89,000 clones, with about nine tenths observed a single time. The sample was peripheral blood, taken on day 0 of AZD1222 vaccination. The receptors derive from an adult in good health. CDR3s include the opening cysteine and the closing phenylalanine or tryptophan. Each record gives: V gene, D gene, J gene, clone size, CDR3 DNA, CDR3 protein. The D gene is left open where the match is weak. The listing skips clone size in some rows; elsewhere it reads once, few, many or a size class.

V: TRBV4-1
D: .
J: TRBJ2-7
size: .
DNA: TGCGCCAGCAGCCAAGATCGTGCTAGCTCCTACGAGCAGTACTTC
CDR3: CASSQDRASSYEQYF

V: TRBV11-3
D: .
J: TRBJ2-5
size: .
DNA: TGTGCCAGCAGCTTCGCCGGAGGGGGTGAGACCCAGTACTTC
CDR3: CASSFAGGGETQYF

V: TRBV7-9
D: TRBD2
J: TRBJ2-7
size: .
DNA: TGTGCCAGCGAACGCCGGACTAGCGGGAGCGAGCAGTACTTC
CDR3: CASERRTSGSEQYF

V: TRBV6-5
D: .
J: TRBJ1-1
size: .
DNA: TGTGCCAGCAGAAGACAGATGAACACTGAAGCTTTCTTT
CDR3: CASRRQMNTEAFF

V: TRBV7-9
D: TRBD2
J: TRBJ2-3
size: .
DNA: TGTGCCAGCAGCTTAACGGGGACTAGCTCCGGAGATACGCAGTATTTT
CDR3: CASSLTGTSSGDTQYF

V: TRBV2
D: TRBD1
J: TRBJ1-1
size: few
DNA: TGTGCCAGCAGCGATAACAGGGGGAAGAACACTGAAGCTTTCTTT
CDR3: CASSDNRGKNTEAFF

V: TRBV11-2
D: .
J: TRBJ2-2
size: .
DNA: TGTGCCAGCAGCTTAGAAGCGAACACCGGGGAGCTGTTTTTT
CDR3: CASSLEANTGELFF

V: TRBV2
D: TRBD1
J: TRBJ2-1
size: .
DNA: TGTGCCAGCAGCAGGGGGCAGGTGGCAGTTGAGCAGTTCTTC
CDR3: CASSRGQVAVEQFF

V: TRBV4-1
D: TRBD2
J: TRBJ2-1
size: .
DNA: TGCGCCAGCAGCCAAGATGAAGGGACTAGTATTTTGTACAATGAGCAGTTCTTC
CDR3: CASSQDEGTSILYNEQFF

V: TRBV2
D: TRBD1
J: TRBJ1-2
size: .
DNA: TGTGCCAGCAGCGACAGGGCTCCATACACCTTC
CDR3: CASSDRAPYTF

V: TRBV21-1
D: .
J: TRBJ2-7
size: .
DNA: TGTGCCAGCAGCAGACGACGCGGGACAGCCTACGAGCAGTACTTC
CDR3: CASSRRRGTAYEQYF

V: TRBV4-1
D: TRBD2
J: TRBJ2-7
size: .
DNA: TGCGCCAGCAGCCACATAGCGGGGGCGAGATCCTACGAGCAGTACTTC
CDR3: CASSHIAGARSYEQYF

V: TRBV10-2
D: TRBD2
J: TRBJ2-2
size: .
DNA: TGCGCCAGCATTCGCGGACTAGCGGGGGGGCGGACCGGGGAGCTGTTTTTT
CDR3: CASIRGLAGGRTGELFF

V: TRBV5-1
D: .
J: TRBJ2-6
size: once
DNA: TGCGCCAGCAGCAGCAAGCCCACCTTGCGATTCTCTGGGGCCAACGTCCTGACTTTC
CDR3: CASSSKPTLRFSGANVLTF

V: TRBV6-2/TRBV6-3
D: .
J: TRBJ1-5
size: .
DNA: TGTGCCAGCAGTTACCGAACAGACTATAGCAATCAGCCCCAGCATTTT
CDR3: CASSYRTDYSNQPQHF

V: TRBV11-2
D: TRBD2
J: TRBJ2-1
size: .
DNA: TGTGCCAGCAGTCGGGGCGGACTAGCGGGATCCAATGAGCAGTTCTTC
CDR3: CASSRGGLAGSNEQFF

V: TRBV7-9
D: .
J: TRBJ2-3
size: .
DNA: TGTGCCAGCAGCTTAGTAGGGGGTGGCGCAGATACGCAGTATTTT
CDR3: CASSLVGGGADTQYF

V: TRBV7-9
D: .
J: TRBJ1-6
size: .
DNA: TGTGCCAGCAGCTGGGGCAGGGATTCACCCCTCCACTTT
CDR3: CASSWGRDSPLHF

V: TRBV19
D: .
J: TRBJ1-5
size: .
DNA: TGTGCCAGTACCTCCGCCGGCGGGTCTGGCAATCAGCCCCAGCATTTT
CDR3: CASTSAGGSGNQPQHF

V: TRBV7-8
D: .
J: TRBJ2-7
size: .
DNA: TGTGCCAGCAGCTTACAGGGGTCGAGCTCCTACGAGCAGTACTTC
CDR3: CASSLQGSSSYEQYF

V: TRBV4-1
D: TRBD1
J: TRBJ2-5
size: .
DNA: TGCGCCAGCAGCCATACCAGACTCCGTAGTCGCGGACAGGGGGTCGGGGGGACCCAGTACTTC
CDR3: CASSHTRLRSRGQGVGGTQYF

V: TRBV7-2
D: .
J: TRBJ2-4
size: .
DNA: TGTGCCAGCAGCTTATTCGGCGAAGAGGGAAACATTCAGTACTTC
CDR3: CASSLFGEEGNIQYF

V: TRBV7-9
D: .
J: TRBJ2-2
size: once
DNA: TGTGCCAGCAGCTTCCCCCCGAAGAAGGACGTAGCCGACACCGGGGAGCTGTTTTTT
CDR3: CASSFPPKKDVADTGELFF

V: TRBV15
D: .
J: TRBJ1-5
size: .
DNA: TGTGCCACCAGCTCAAGAGGGGGGTACGGGGTTCAGCCCCAGCATTTT
CDR3: CATSSRGGYGVQPQHF

V: TRBV11-3
D: .
J: TRBJ2-2
size: .
DNA: TGTGCCAGCAGCTTGAAGCGAACCGGGGAGCTGTTTTTT
CDR3: CASSLKRTGELFF

V: TRBV6-6
D: .
J: TRBJ1-1
size: once
DNA: TGTGCCAGTCGATCCGAGGGGGGATTGACTGAAGCTTTCTTT
CDR3: CASRSEGGLTEAFF

V: TRBV27
D: .
J: TRBJ2-1
size: .
DNA: TGTGCCAGCAGTTTACTCTTACACAGGCAGGCCGGCAATGAGCAGTTCTTC
CDR3: CASSLLLHRQAGNEQFF

V: TRBV28
D: TRBD1
J: TRBJ2-3
size: once
DNA: TGTGCCAGCAGTTCCCTCCGGGACAGTTCAGATACGCAGTATTTT
CDR3: CASSSLRDSSDTQYF

V: TRBV25-1
D: .
J: TRBJ2-3
size: .
DNA: TGTGCCAGCAGTGAGGGGCGGGGAACCTTCACAGATACGCAGTATTTT
CDR3: CASSEGRGTFTDTQYF

V: TRBV9
D: .
J: TRBJ1-5
size: .
DNA: TGTGCCAGCAGCGTAGGAGGGGATGGGCCCCAGCATTTT
CDR3: CASSVGGDGPQHF

V: TRBV5-1
D: TRBD1
J: TRBJ2-2
size: .
DNA: TGCGCCAGCACACTTACAGGGGGAGTCACCGGGGAGCTGTTTTTT
CDR3: CASTLTGGVTGELFF

V: TRBV6-5
D: .
J: TRBJ1-1
size: .
DNA: TGTGCCAGCATTCTACAGGGTTTGAACACTGAAGCTTTCTTT
CDR3: CASILQGLNTEAFF

V: TRBV19
D: .
J: TRBJ2-3
size: .
DNA: TGTGCCAGTTCCGGACCGGGCGTGGATACGCAGTATTTT
CDR3: CASSGPGVDTQYF

V: TRBV11-3
D: .
J: TRBJ1-1
size: .
DNA: TGTGCCAGCAGCTTAGGACGAGGAGGGCGAGCTTTCTTT
CDR3: CASSLGRGGRAFF

V: TRBV6-5
D: TRBD1
J: TRBJ1-5
size: .
DNA: TGTGCCAGCAGCCAGACAGGGGGCTGGTATCAGCCCCAGCATTTT
CDR3: CASSQTGGWYQPQHF

V: TRBV7-6
D: .
J: TRBJ1-1
size: .
DNA: TGTGCCAGCAGCATACAGGACAGTTTAAACACTGAAGCTTTCTTT
CDR3: CASSIQDSLNTEAFF